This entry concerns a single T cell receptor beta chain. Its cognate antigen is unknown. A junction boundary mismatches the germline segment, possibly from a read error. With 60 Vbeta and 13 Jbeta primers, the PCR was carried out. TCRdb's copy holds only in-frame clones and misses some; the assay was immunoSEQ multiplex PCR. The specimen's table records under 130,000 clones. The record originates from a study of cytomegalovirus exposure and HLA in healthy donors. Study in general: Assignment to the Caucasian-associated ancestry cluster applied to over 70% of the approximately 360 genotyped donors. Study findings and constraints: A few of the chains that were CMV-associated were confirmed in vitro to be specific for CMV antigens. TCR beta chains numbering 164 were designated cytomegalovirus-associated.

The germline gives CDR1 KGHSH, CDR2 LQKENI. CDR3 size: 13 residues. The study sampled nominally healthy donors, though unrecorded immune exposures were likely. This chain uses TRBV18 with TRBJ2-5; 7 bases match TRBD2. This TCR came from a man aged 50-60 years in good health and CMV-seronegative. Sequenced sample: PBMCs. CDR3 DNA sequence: TGTGTCAGCTCACCGGGAGGAAGAGAGACCCAGTACTTC. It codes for CVSSPGGRETQYF.